The rows below give T cell receptor beta chains drawn from one sample of a study of blood T cell repertoires in COVID-19. The repertoire was sequenced with immunoSEQ multiplex PCR; TCRdb's copy has only in-frame clones and lacks some. The data contain about 140,000 clones, 75% to 80% of them singletons. Sequenced input: PBMCs or T cells enriched from blood (not recorded which). Every receptor here comes from a woman aged 50 to 65 who had recovered from COVID-19. Both conserved end residues are part of each CDR3. Fields, in order: J gene, V gene, D gene, clone size, CDR3 protein, CDR3 DNA. The D gene is left open where the match is weak. Not all rows give a size; the values are once, few, many and, for expanded clones, a class.

>TRBJ1-1|TRBV19|TRBD1|NA
CASSRQGATEAFF
TGTGCCAGTAGTAGACAGGGGGCGACTGAAGCTTTCTTT
>TRBJ2-1|TRBV27|TRBD2|NA
CASSIPGTRVNEQFF
TGTGCCAGCAGTATCCCCGGGACTAGAGTCAATGAGCAGTTCTTC
>TRBJ2-1|TRBV18|NA|NA
CASSPRQGGSNEQFF
TGTGCCAGCTCACCAAGGCAGGGTGGCAGCAATGAGCAGTTCTTC
>TRBJ1-1|TRBV2|NA|NA
CASIKQVMNTEAFF
TGTGCCAGTATAAAACAGGTCATGAACACTGAAGCTTTCTTT
>TRBJ1-5|TRBV6-5|NA|NA
CASSPQLNQPQHF
TGTGCCAGCAGCCCACAGCTCAATCAGCCCCAGCATTTT
>TRBJ2-2|TRBV19|TRBD1|many
CASSMGQGISGELFF
TGTGCCAGTAGTATGGGACAGGGGATTTCCGGGGAGCTGTTTTTT
>TRBJ2-7|TRBV10-3|NA|NA
CAIKEEQSYEQYF
TGTGCCATCAAGGAGGAACAGAGCTACGAGCAGTACTTC
>TRBJ2-3|TRBV9|TRBD2|few
CASRTGLKSTDTQYF
TGTGCCAGCAGGACGGGACTAAAAAGCACAGATACGCAGTATTTT
>TRBJ2-1|TRBV7-3|TRBD2|once
CASSLVGGGGQQFF
TGTGCCAGCAGCTTAGTAGGAGGCGGGGGTCAGCAGTTCTTC
>TRBJ1-6|TRBV9|NA|NA
CASSVTGGDNSPLHF
TGTGCCAGCAGCGTGACCGGGGGAGATAATTCACCCCTCCACTTT
>TRBJ1-6|TRBV7-9|TRBD1|NA
CASSLITGASGSPLHF
TGTGCCAGCAGCTTAATTACAGGGGCCTCGGGGTCACCCCTCCACTTT
>TRBJ1-2|TRBV27|TRBD1|NA
CASSPPGQAETF
TGTGCCAGCAGTCCGCCGGGACAGGCCGAGACCTTC
>TRBJ1-4|TRBV13|TRBD1|NA
CASSLSGQGNEKLFF
TGTGCCAGCAGCCTATCGGGACAGGGGAATGAAAAACTGTTTTTT